This entry lists 13 T cell receptor beta chains sequenced from one sample in a study of CD8+ T cells in alopecia areata. In each case, RNA was isolated and then reverse transcribed into cDNA as the sequencing template. The method was immunoSEQ multiplex PCR; TCRdb's version includes in-frame clones alone and lacks a portion of them. The table records 150,000 or so clones, roughly 50% of them present only once. The starting material was CD8+ T cells sorted from blood, obtained at week 0. Source of these receptors: a human donor with alopecia areata.

The chain is built from TRBV5-1 and TRBJ2-7, with unresolved D. Looked up from germline, CDR1 is SGHRS and CDR2 is YFSETQ. The CDR3 is made up of 13 amino acids. Trimming shortened V by 1 base and J by 3 bases, and 8 bases separated the two germline ends. CDR3 nucleotides: TGCGCCAGCAGCTTGATGACCAACTACGAGCAGTACTTC. Amino acids: CASSLMTNYEQYF.

This clone showed up just a few times. The sample holds other DNA sequences that translate to the same CDR3. V gene TRBV7-9 combines with J gene TRBJ2-5; D remains ambiguous. The CDR3 length is 11 residues. CDR1 and CDR2 (germline): SEHNR, FQNEAQ (reference sequence). The germline V and J ends were trimmed by 3 bases and 4 bases, with 3 bases remaining between them. Here the CDR3 DNA reads TGTGCCAGCAGCTTTGGAGAGACCCAGTACTTC. Translated: CASSFGETQYF.

The chain has TRBV30 and TRBJ1-2; tentatively, D is TRBD1 (5 bases). Looked up from germline, CDR1 is GTSNPN and CDR2 is SVGIG (reference sequence). The CDR3 length is 12 residues. Trimming left V 5 bases short and J 2 bases short, with 9 bases between. CDR3 sequence reads: CAWSTVNYGYTF. DNA for the CDR3: TGTGCCTGGTCGACAGTCAACTATGGCTACACCTTC.

This sequence joins TRBV7-9 and TRBJ1-1; tentative D call: TRBD1 (6 bases). This CDR3 is 14 amino acids long. Germline-derived CDR1 and CDR2 are SEHNR and FQNEAQ (reference sequence). V lost 3 bases, J lost 4 bases, and 12 bases lay in between. The CDR3 nucleotides are TGTGCCAGCAGCTTCGGGGGCGCTAGCACTGAAGCTTTCTTT. It encodes CASSFGGASTEAFF.

Only a few counts were recorded for this clone. The chain links TRBV19 to TRBJ1-1; D is ambiguous. The CDR3 runs to 14 residues. V was trimmed by 4 bases and J by 0 bases, leaving 9 bases between them. CDR1 LNHDA and CDR2 SQIVND come from the germline V gene (reference sequence). The CDR3 spells CASSRGEVNTEAFF. CDR3 DNA: TGTGCCAGTAGTAGAGGCGAAGTGAACACTGAAGCTTTCTTT. Filled out from reference TRBV19 and TRBJ1-1, the complete variable domain reads DGGITQSPKYLFRKEGQNVTLSCEQNLNHDAMYWYRQDPGQGLRLIYYSQIVNDFQKGDIAEGYSVSREKKESFPLTVTSAQKNPTAFYLCASSRGEVNTEAFFGQGTRLTVV.

J is TRBJ1-2 and V is TRBV4-3, with D unclear. Deletions cut 0 bases from V and 2 bases from J, with 10 bases between. CDR3 length equals 15 residues. Germline values: CDR1 LGHNA, CDR2 YSLEER. CDR3 DNA: TGCGCCAGCAGCCAAGATCAAGAGGTCAACTATGGCTACACCTTC. Amino acids: CASSQDQEVNYGYTF.

This chain connects TRBV11-2 to TRBJ2-6; weak D call: TRBD2 (5 bases). Trimming stripped 5 bases from V and 2 bases from J, with 13 bases between. Germline lookup yields CDR1 SGHAT and CDR2 FQNNGV. The CDR3 runs 16 residues. The CDR3 spells CASSQPRVTGANVLTF. The CDR3 region has the DNA TGTGCCAGCAGCCAACCGAGGGTGACTGGGGCCAACGTCCTGACTTTC.

This chain joins TRBV5-6 and TRBJ2-7; D could derive from TRBD1 or TRBD2 (5 bases each). Per germline, CDR1 SGHDT and CDR2 YYEEEE. The CDR3 has 15 residues. V lost 4 bases to trimming and J lost 3 bases, with 17 bases between them. CDR3 in amino acids: CASSGWGRLNYEQYF. CDR3 nucleotides: TGTGCCAGCAGCGGGTGGGGACGCCTAAACTACGAGCAGTACTTC.

The gene calls are TRBV6-5 and TRBJ1-1; no clear D gene. The CDR3 has 16 residues. V lost 0 bases to trimming and J lost 4 bases, with 15 bases between them. Germline CDR1 MNHEY, CDR2 SVGAGI. CDR3 residues: CASSYSEGLFITEAFF. The CDR3 nucleotides read TGTGCCAGCAGTTACTCAGAAGGTTTATTTATCACTGAAGCTTTCTTT.

This clone was recorded only once. The chain is built from TRBV29-1 and TRBJ1-2; TRBD1 might be the D (5 bases). From germline, CDR1 is SQVTM and CDR2 ANQGSEA. The V and J ends lost 7 bases and 4 bases respectively, with 19 bases between them. This CDR3 is 14 amino acids long. For the CDR3, the DNA is TGCAGCGCCCTGGTGACAGTAGGTTCCTATGGCTACACCTTC. As protein: CSALVTVGSYGYTF. Together with reference TRBV29-1 and TRBJ1-2, the CDR3 gives the full variable domain: SAVISQKPSRDICQRGTSLTIQCQVDSQVTMMFWYRQQPGQSLTLIATANQGSEATYESGFVIDKFPISRPNLTFSTLTVSNMSPEDSSIYLCSALVTVGSYGYTFGSGTRLTVV.

CDR3 protein: CASSHPPRASTQYF. CDR3 in DNA: TGTGCCAGCAGCCATCCACCTAGGGCTAGTACGCAGTATTTT. V gene TRBV7-9 combines with J gene TRBJ2-3; D unresolved. This CDR3 contains 14 residues. V shed 5 bases and J shed 8 bases, with 17 bases lying between them. Germline V gives CDR1 SEHNR, CDR2 FQNEAQ (reference sequence).

Only a few counts were recorded for this clone. This chain connects TRBV4-1 to TRBJ2-4; 7 bases are shared with TRBD1. Germline V gives CDR1 MGHRA, CDR2 YSYEKL. Trimming removed 5 bases from V and 1 base from J; junction bases left unmatched: 8. CDR3 length: 16 residues. CDR3 residues: CASSFMPGQAKNIQYF. CDR3 in DNA: TGCGCCAGCAGCTTTATGCCGGGACAGGCCAAAAACATTCAGTACTTC.

This clone was seen only once. V gene TRBV18 combines with J gene TRBJ2-5; D unclear. Trimming removed 3 bases at V and 5 bases at J, with 16 bases between. Per germline, CDR1 KGHSH and CDR2 LQKENI. This CDR3 comprises 15 residues. The DNA for the CDR3 is TGTGCCAGCTCACCTTACGAAGTGGGGTTCGAGACCCAGTACTTC. Translated, it gives CASSPYEVGFETQYF.